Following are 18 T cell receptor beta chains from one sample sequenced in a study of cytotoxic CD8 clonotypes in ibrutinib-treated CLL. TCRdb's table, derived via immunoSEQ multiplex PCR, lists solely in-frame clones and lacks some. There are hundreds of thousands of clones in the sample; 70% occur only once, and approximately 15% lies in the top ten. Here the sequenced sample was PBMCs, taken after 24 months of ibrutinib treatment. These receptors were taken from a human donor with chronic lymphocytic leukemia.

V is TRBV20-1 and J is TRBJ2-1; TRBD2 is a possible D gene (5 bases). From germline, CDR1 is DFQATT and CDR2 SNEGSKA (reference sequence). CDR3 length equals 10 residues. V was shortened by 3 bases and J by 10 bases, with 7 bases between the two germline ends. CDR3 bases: TGCAGTGCTAGTGGCGGGGAGCAGTTCTTC. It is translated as CSASGGEQFF.

CDR3 coding DNA: TGTGCCAGCAGCGTAGACGCGACGACGAGGACCACTGAAGCTTTCTTT. This codes for CASSVDATTRTTEAFF. The chain couples TRBV9 to TRBJ1-1; no clear D. This CDR3 spans 16 amino acids. The ends were cut back, 0 bases at V and 4 bases at J, with 16 bases in the middle. Germline V gene sequence: CDR1 SGDLS, CDR2 YYNGEE.

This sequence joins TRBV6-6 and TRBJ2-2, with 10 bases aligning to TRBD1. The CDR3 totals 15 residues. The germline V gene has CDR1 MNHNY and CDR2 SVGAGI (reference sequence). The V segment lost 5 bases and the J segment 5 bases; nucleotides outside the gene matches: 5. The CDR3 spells CASSPGTGETGELFF. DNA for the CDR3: TGTGCCAGCAGTCCCGGGACAGGGGAAACCGGGGAGCTGTTTTTT.

The CDR3 loop reads CASSLMREGTGELFF. The CDR3 nucleotides read TGTGCCAGCAGCTTAATGCGGGAGGGAACCGGGGAGCTGTTTTTT. This chain joins TRBV11-3 and TRBJ2-2; 9 nucleotides line up with TRBD2. The CDR3 runs 15 residues. Trimming at V came to 2 bases and at J to 5 bases, leaving 3 bases not matched to a gene. Per germline, CDR1 SGHNT and CDR2 YENEEA. The entire variable domain, with the rest obtained from reference TRBV11-3 and TRBJ2-2, is as follows: EAGVVQSPRYKIIEKKQPVAFWCNPISGHNTLYWYLQNLGQGPELLIRYENEEAVDDSQLPKDRFSAERLKGVDSTLKIQPAELGDSAVYLCASSLMREGTGELFFGEGSRLTVL.

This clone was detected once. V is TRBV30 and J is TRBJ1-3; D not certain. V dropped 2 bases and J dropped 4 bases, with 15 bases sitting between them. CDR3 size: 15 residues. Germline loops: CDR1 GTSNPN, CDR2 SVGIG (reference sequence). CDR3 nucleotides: TGTGCCTGGAGTCAAGGGCCTTGGGGAGGAAACACCATATATTTT. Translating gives CAWSQGPWGGNTIYF.

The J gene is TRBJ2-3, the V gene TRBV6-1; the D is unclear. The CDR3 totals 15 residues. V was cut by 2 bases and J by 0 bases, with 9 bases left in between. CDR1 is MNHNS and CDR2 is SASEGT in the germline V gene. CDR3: CASSELPSSTDTQYF. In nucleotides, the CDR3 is TGTGCCAGCAGTGAACTTCCCTCTAGCACAGATACGCAGTATTTT.

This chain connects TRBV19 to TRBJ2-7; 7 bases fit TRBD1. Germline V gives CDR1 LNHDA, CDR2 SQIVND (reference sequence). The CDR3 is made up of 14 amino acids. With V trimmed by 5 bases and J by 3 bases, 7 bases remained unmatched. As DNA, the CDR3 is TGTGCCAGTAGTGCCTACAGGGGCGACTACGAGCAGTACTTC. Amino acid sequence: CASSAYRGDYEQYF.

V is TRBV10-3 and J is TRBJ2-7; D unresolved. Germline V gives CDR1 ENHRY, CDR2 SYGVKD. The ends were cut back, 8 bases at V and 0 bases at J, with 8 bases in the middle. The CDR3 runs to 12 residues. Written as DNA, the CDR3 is TGTGCCATCTCACAGAGCTCCTACGAGCAGTACTTC. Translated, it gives CAISQSSYEQYF.

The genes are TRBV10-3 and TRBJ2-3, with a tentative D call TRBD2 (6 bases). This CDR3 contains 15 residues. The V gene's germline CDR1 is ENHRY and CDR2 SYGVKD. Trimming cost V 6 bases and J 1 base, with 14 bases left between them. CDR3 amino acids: CAISPREDGTDTQYF. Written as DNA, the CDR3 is TGTGCCATCAGCCCCAGGGAGGATGGCACAGATACGCAGTATTTT.

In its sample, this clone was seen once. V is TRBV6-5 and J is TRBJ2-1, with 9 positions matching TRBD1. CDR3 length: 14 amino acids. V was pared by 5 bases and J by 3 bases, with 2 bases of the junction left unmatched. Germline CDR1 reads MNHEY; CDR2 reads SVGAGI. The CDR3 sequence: CASSKGQGYNEQFF. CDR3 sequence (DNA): TGTGCCAGCAGTAAGGGACAGGGCTACAATGAGCAGTTCTTC.

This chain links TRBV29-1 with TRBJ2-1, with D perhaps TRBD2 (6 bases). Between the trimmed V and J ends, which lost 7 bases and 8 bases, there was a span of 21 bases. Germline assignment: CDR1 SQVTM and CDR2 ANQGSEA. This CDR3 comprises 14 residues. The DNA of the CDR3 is TGCAGCGGGAAGGGCCTGCGGGGAGCGCATGAGCAGTTCTTC. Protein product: CSGKGLRGAHEQFF.

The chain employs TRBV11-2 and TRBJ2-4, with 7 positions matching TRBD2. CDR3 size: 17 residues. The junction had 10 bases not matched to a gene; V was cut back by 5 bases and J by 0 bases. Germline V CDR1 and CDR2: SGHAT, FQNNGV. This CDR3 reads CASSAREGGVAKNIQYF. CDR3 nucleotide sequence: TGTGCCAGCAGCGCGAGGGAGGGAGGGGTAGCCAAAAACATTCAGTACTTC.

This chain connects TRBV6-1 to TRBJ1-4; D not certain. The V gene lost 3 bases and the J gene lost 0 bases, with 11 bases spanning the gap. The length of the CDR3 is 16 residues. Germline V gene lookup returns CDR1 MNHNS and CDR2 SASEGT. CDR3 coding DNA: TGTGCCAGCAGTGAGAGGGAGGGATCAACTAATGAAAAACTGTTTTTT. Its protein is CASSEREGSTNEKLFF.

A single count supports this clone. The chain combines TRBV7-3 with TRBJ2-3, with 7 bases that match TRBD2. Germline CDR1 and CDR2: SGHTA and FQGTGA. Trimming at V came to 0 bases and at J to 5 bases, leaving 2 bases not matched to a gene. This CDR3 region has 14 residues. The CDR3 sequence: CASSLTGGLDTQYF. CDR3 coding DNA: TGTGCCAGCAGCTTAACGGGAGGGCTAGATACGCAGTATTTT. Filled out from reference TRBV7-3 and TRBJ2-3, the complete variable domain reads GAGVSQTPSNKVTEKGKYVELRCDPISGHTALYWYRQSLGQGPEFLIYFQGTGAADDSGLPNDRFFAVRPEGSVSTLKIQRTERGDSAVYLCASSLTGGLDTQYFGPGTRLTVL.

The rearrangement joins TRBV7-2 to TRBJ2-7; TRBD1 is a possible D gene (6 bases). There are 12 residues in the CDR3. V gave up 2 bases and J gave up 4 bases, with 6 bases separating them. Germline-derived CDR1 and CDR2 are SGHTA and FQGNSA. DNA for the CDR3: TGTGCCAGCAGCTTACAGGGGTACGAGCAGTACTTC. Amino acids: CASSLQGYEQYF.

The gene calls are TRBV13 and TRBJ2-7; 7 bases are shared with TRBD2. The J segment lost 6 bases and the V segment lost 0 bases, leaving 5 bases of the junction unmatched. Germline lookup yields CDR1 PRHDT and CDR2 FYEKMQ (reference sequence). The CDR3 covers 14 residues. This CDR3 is CASSLGSAGIEQYF. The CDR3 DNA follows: TGTGCCAGCAGCTTAGGCTCAGCGGGGATCGAGCAGTACTTC.

CDR3 amino acids: CASSQGLAGLIWLYNEQFF. CDR3 sequence (DNA): TGTGCCAGCAGCCAGGGACTAGCGGGCCTTATCTGGCTATACAATGAGCAGTTCTTC. The V call is TRBV21-1, the J call TRBJ2-1; TRBD2, the D gene given by the table, was not confirmed from the DNA. TRBV21-1 is a pseudogene locus. The length of the CDR3 is 19 residues.

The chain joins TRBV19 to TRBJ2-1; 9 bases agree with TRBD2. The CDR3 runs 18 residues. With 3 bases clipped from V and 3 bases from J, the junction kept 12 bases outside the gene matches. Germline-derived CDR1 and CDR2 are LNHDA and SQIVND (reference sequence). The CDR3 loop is CASSIALWLAGNYNEQFF. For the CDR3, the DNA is TGTGCCAGTAGTATCGCTTTGTGGCTAGCGGGGAACTACAATGAGCAGTTCTTC.